The next 21 T cell receptor beta chains were all read from a single sample in a study of vaccination and CD4 T cells after COVID-19. Which antigens these TCRs recognize remains unknown. Cultured CD4+ T cell DNA underwent sequencing with the Oncomine TCR Beta short-read assay. TCRdb analysed the PCR reads with MiXCR anew, one entry per CDR3 protein. The sample lists about 13,000 distinct CDR3 sequences; about 74% were seen once. Treatment meaning: approximately 11-day PBMC culture with coronavirus spike peptide pools or control peptides (ViraFEST assay). This specimen consisted of CD4+ T cells from blood, cultured in vitro, obtained after SARS-CoV-2 vaccination. The origin of the receptors is a human donor who received a COVID-19 vaccine.

V is TRBV7-9 and J is TRBJ2-1; D not certain. The CDR3 runs 11 residues. V was pared by 4 bases and J by 7 bases, with 5 bases between. The V gene's germline CDR1 is SEHNR and CDR2 FQNEAQ (reference sequence). The CDR3: CASSSQNEQFF. The CDR3 DNA reads as TGTGCCAGCAGCTCTCAGAATGAGCAGTTCTTC.

The sample holds one count of this clonotype. The V gene is TRBV15, the J gene TRBJ1-6; the match to TRBD1 covers 7 bases. The CDR3 sequence is 15 residues long. Trimming took 0 bases from V and 7 from J; bases not matched to a gene: 3. CDR1 is LNHNV and CDR2 is YYDKDF in the germline V gene (reference sequence). CDR3 sequence reads: CATSRDPGGNSPLHF. For the CDR3, the DNA is TGTGCCACCAGCAGAGATCCAGGGGGAAATTCACCCCTCCACTTT.

This clonotype was seen just once. The chain carries TRBV19 and TRBJ2-7, with 7 bases identical to TRBD1. The CDR3 contains 15 residues. V was clipped by 3 bases and J by 2 bases; unmatched bases: 7. Germline loops: CDR1 LNHDA, CDR2 SQIVND (reference sequence). The CDR3 bases are TGTGCCAGTAGTATCGGTCAGGGGGATACCTACGAGCAGTACTTC. Its translation is CASSIGQGDTYEQYF.

The genes are TRBV10-3 and TRBJ2-7; D remains unclear. V dropped 4 bases and J dropped 5 bases, with 9 bases sitting between them. The CDR3 sequence is 12 residues long. Germline V lookup: CDR1 ENHRY, CDR2 SYGVKD. In nucleotides, the CDR3 is TGTGCCATCAGTGGGGGTTTCAACGAGCAGTACTTC. Amino acid sequence: CAISGGFNEQYF.

The sample holds a few counts of this clonotype. The chain combines TRBV7-2 with TRBJ1-3; 10 bases agree with TRBD1. The CDR3 covers 16 residues. J was trimmed by 4 bases and V by 3 bases; bases with no gene match: 6. Germline values: CDR1 SGHTA, CDR2 FQGNSA. Written as DNA, the CDR3 is TGTGCCAGCAGCTTCGGACAGGGGGATCGGGGAAACACCATATATTTT. Translation gives CASSFGQGDRGNTIYF. Based on the CDR3 plus reference TRBV7-2 and TRBJ1-3, the full variable domain is GAGVSQSPSNKVTEKGKDVELRCDPISGHTALYWYRQSLGQGLEFLIYFQGNSAPDKSGLPSDRFSAERTGGSVSTLTIQRTQQEDSAVYLCASSFGQGDRGNTIYFGEGSWLTVV.

This rearrangement joins TRBV19 to TRBJ2-3; 7 bases fit TRBD1. CDR1 and CDR2 from the germline V gene are LNHDA and SQIVND (reference sequence). The CDR3 runs to 17 residues. V was pared by 0 bases and J by 0 bases, with 6 bases of the junction left unmatched. Here the CDR3 reads CASSIDSGGTSTDTQYF. The CDR3 DNA reads as TGTGCCAGTAGTATAGACTCAGGGGGTACTAGCACAGATACGCAGTATTTT.

V is TRBV6-5 and J is TRBJ2-5, with D unclear. Germline V CDR1 and CDR2: MNHEY, SVGAGI. V was cut by 8 bases and J by 1 base, with 8 bases left in between. This CDR3 is built from 12 residues. Here the CDR3 DNA reads TGTGCCAGCGGTTTTTCCCAAGAGACCCAGTACTTC. Protein sequence: CASGFSQETQYF.

The chain employs TRBV20-1 and TRBJ1-4; TRBD1 matches at 7 bases. Germline V gene data show CDR1 as DFQATT and CDR2 as SNEGSKA (reference sequence). The CDR3 runs 15 residues. With 6 bases clipped from V and 5 bases from J, the junction kept 12 bases outside the gene matches. The CDR3 loop reads CSARGLPGGNEKLFF. The CDR3 region has the DNA TGCAGTGCCCGGGGCCTGCCAGGGGGGAATGAAAAACTGTTTTTT.

This chain links TRBV6-1 with TRBJ2-7, with a tentative D call TRBD2 (6 bases). The CDR3 totals 12 residues. Per the germline V gene, CDR1 is MNHNS and CDR2 is SASEGT. Trimming stripped 8 bases from V and 4 bases from J, with 12 bases between. The CDR3 bases are TGTGCCAGCGGGGGAGGTCGATACGAGCAGTACTTC. It yields the protein CASGGGRYEQYF.

By share of the sample, this clonotype is medium-sized. The CDR3, as DNA: TGTGCCAGCAGTGCAACCGGGACATTTATGGGGGCTTTCTTT. Protein sequence: CASSATGTFMGAFF. This chain uses TRBV25-1 with TRBJ1-1; a possible D gene is TRBD1 (6 bases). Germline CDR1 and CDR2: MGHDK and SYGVNS. V dropped 4 bases and J dropped 11 bases, with 20 bases sitting between them. The CDR3 runs 14 residues.

The chain couples TRBV19 to TRBJ1-1; maybe TRBD1 (5 bases). The length of the CDR3 is 15 residues. Trimming shortened V by 10 bases and J by 1 base, and 19 bases separated the two germline ends. Germline loops: CDR1 LNHDA, CDR2 SQIVND (reference sequence). The DNA for the CDR3 is TGTGCCACACAGACGACGCCGACAGAGAACACTGAAGCTTTCTTT. Protein: CATQTTPTENTEAFF.

J is TRBJ1-1 and V is TRBV23-1; D gene uncertain. TRBV23-1 is recorded as an ORF, its role being uncertain. The CDR3 has 14 residues. The germline V and J ends were trimmed by 0 bases and 5 bases, with 10 bases remaining between them. The CDR3 sequence is CASSQSKGGTEAFF. CDR3 DNA sequence: TGCGCCAGCAGTCAATCTAAGGGAGGGACTGAAGCTTTCTTT.

This clonotype was detected a few times. This chain links TRBV6-1 with TRBJ1-2, with D uncertain. Germline CDR1 and CDR2: MNHNS and SASEGT. V lost 1 base and J 1 base, leaving 7 bases between the germline ends. This CDR3 has 14 amino acids. The CDR3 loop reads CASSEVAINYGYTF. In nucleotides, the CDR3 is TGTGCCAGCAGTGAAGTCGCGATTAACTATGGCTACACCTTC.

This clonotype appeared a few times. This chain connects TRBV5-1 to TRBJ1-2; D possibly corresponds to TRBD1 (5 bases). Germline assignment: CDR1 SGHRS and CDR2 YFSETQ. CDR3 size: 17 residues. Trimming removed 3 bases at V and 1 base at J, with 19 bases between. CDR3 in DNA: TGCGCCAGCAGCTCCCTGAGGGGCGGCGGAGATAACTATGGCTACACCTTC. The encoded protein is CASSSLRGGGDNYGYTF. Complete variable domain (other parts from reference TRBV5-1 and TRBJ1-2): KAGVTQTPRYLIKTRGQQVTLSCSPISGHRSVSWYQQTPGQGLQFLFEYFSETQRNKGNFPGRFSGRQFSNSRSEMNVSTLELGDSALYLCASSSLRGGGDNYGYTFGSGTRLTVV.

J is TRBJ1-1 and V is TRBV10-1; D gene uncertain. Trimming removed 3 bases from V and 5 bases from J, with 13 bases in between. This CDR3 region has 14 residues. Looked up from germline, CDR1 is WNHNN and CDR2 is SYGVQD (reference sequence). The CDR3 spells CASSERVEWTEAFF. The CDR3 DNA sequence: TGCGCCAGCAGTGAAAGGGTTGAATGGACTGAAGCTTTCTTT.

The DNA of the CDR3 is TGTGCCAGTAGTAAAGACGGAGCTAACTATGGCTACACCTTC. It encodes CASSKDGANYGYTF. The chain uses TRBV19 and TRBJ1-2, with D unclear. The CDR3 sequence is 14 residues long. The ends were cut back, 4 bases at V and 0 bases at J, with 9 bases in the middle. The V gene's germline CDR1 is LNHDA and CDR2 SQIVND (reference sequence).

This chain connects TRBV7-3 to TRBJ2-2; no reliable D call. CDR1 is SGHTA, CDR2 FQGTGA, per germline. The V and J ends lost 3 bases and 3 bases respectively, with 5 bases between them. This CDR3 has 13 residues. CDR3: CASSLSYTGELFF. The CDR3, as DNA: TGTGCCAGCAGCTTGTCCTACACCGGGGAGCTGTTTTTT.

This chain joins TRBV11-1 and TRBJ2-1; TRBD2 is a possible D gene (5 bases). The V gene lost 1 base and the J gene lost 7 bases, with 8 bases spanning the gap. Germline V CDR1 and CDR2: SGHAT, FQDESV (reference sequence). The CDR3 is 13 amino acids. DNA for the CDR3: TGTGCCAGCAGCTTAGGCGGAGGAAATGAGCAGTTCTTC. Translating gives CASSLGGGNEQFF.

This clonotype was counted only a few times. This chain connects TRBV7-8 to TRBJ2-3; D is perhaps TRBD1 (6 bases). V lost 8 bases and J lost 0, with 18 bases in between. CDR3 length: 16 residues. Germline V CDR1 and CDR2: SGHVS, FQNEAQ. In DNA, the CDR3 is TGTGCCAGCGCCTTGGTAACGGGACAAAGCACAGATACGCAGTATTTT. It yields the protein CASALVTGQSTDTQYF.

The chain links TRBV7-9 to TRBJ1-6; D not certain. This CDR3 has 12 amino acids. The germline V gene has CDR1 SEHNR and CDR2 FQNEAQ (reference sequence). V was cut by 6 bases and J by 4 bases, with 4 bases left in between. Here the CDR3 reads CASSSYNSPLHF. The CDR3, as DNA: TGTGCCAGCAGTTCGTATAATTCACCCCTCCACTTT.

In its sample, this clonotype is medium-sized. The chain has TRBV20-1 and TRBJ1-2; 10 nucleotides align to TRBD1. The CDR3 contains 15 residues. Germline CDR1 reads DFQATT; CDR2 reads SNEGSKA (reference sequence). The trim removed 3 bases at V and 4 bases at J, leaving 8 bases unmatched. Written as DNA, the CDR3 is TGCAGTGCTAGCAGTCCGGGACAGGGGTCCTATGGCTACACCTTC. Its translation: CSASSPGQGSYGYTF.